A single sample gave rise to the 7 T cell receptor beta chains below, sequenced in a study of long-term antiretroviral therapy in people with HIV. Survey level was the resolution at which the v3.0 immunoSEQ assay ran. Here immunoSEQ multiplex PCR was the method, and the copy in TCRdb shows in-frame clones only, minus some. The table includes approximately 34,000 clones, roughly 87% detected once. This sample comprised unsorted PBMCs, obtained 1 year after starting antiretroviral therapy. Receptor source: a man aged 18 to 35 with HIV.

V gene TRBV9 combines with J gene TRBJ2-7; TRBD1 matches 8 bases. The CDR3 runs to 14 residues. Germline CDR1 and CDR2: SGDLS and YYNGEE. V lost 0 bases to trimming and J lost 6 bases; unmatched junction nucleotides: 5. This CDR3 reads CASSVAMTGVEQYF. DNA of the CDR3: TGTGCCAGCAGCGTAGCTATGACAGGGGTCGAGCAGTACTTC.

The CDR3 nucleotides read TGTGCCAGCTCACCAAGACTAGCGGGAGAGTGGAATGAGCAGTTCTTC. It is translated as CASSPRLAGEWNEQFF. This chain uses TRBV18 with TRBJ2-1, with TRBD2 matching 12 bases. Germline V CDR1 and CDR2: KGHSH, LQKENI. CDR3 length: 16 residues. The V and J ends lost 2 bases and 7 bases, in that order; junction bases with no gene match: 6. The full variable domain, in which reference TRBV18 and TRBJ2-1 provide the parts outside the CDR3, is NAGVMQNPRHLVRRRGQEARLRCSPMKGHSHVYWYRQLPEEGLKFMVYLQKENIIDESGMPKERFSAEFPKEGPSILRIQQVVRGDSAAYFCASSPRLAGEWNEQFFGPGTRLTVL.

The CDR3 region is CASSPLSGGRTEAFF. As DNA, the CDR3 is TGTGCCAGCAGCCCCCTGTCGGGGGGCCGTACTGAAGCTTTCTTT. The chain couples TRBV27 to TRBJ1-1; possibly TRBD1 for D (6 bases). Trimming shortened V by 6 bases and J by 5 bases, and 19 bases separated the two germline ends. Looked up from germline, CDR1 is MNHEY and CDR2 is SMNVEV (reference sequence). This CDR3 contains 15 residues.

The V gene is TRBV28, the J gene TRBJ2-1; 11 nucleotides agree with TRBD2. This CDR3 is built from 13 residues. Germline V CDR1 and CDR2: MDHEN, SYDVKM. The J segment lost 9 bases and the V segment lost 2 bases, leaving 0 bases of the junction unmatched. The CDR3 nucleotides are TGTGCCAGCAGTTTAGGGACTAGCGGTGAGCAGTTCTTC. It translates to CASSLGTSGEQFF.

The chain recombines TRBV9 with TRBJ1-5; a possible D gene is TRBD1 (6 bases). Trimming removed 10 bases at V and 2 bases at J, with 13 bases between. CDR1 is SGDLS, CDR2 YYNGEE, per germline. CDR3 length: 13 residues. CDR3 bases: TGTGCCCGCCCCGCAGGGGGCAATCAGCCCCAGCATTTT. This translates into CARPAGGNQPQHF.

The chain joins TRBV5-8 to TRBJ2-7; possible D gene TRBD2, 6 bases. Trimming removed 4 bases at V and 0 bases at J, with 23 bases between. This CDR3 contains 18 residues. CDR1 is SGHTS and CDR2 is YDEGEE in the germline V gene. CDR3 sequence: CASSPGGVMGRDSYEQYF. The CDR3 DNA reads as TGTGCCAGCAGCCCCGGAGGGGTCATGGGACGGGACTCCTACGAGCAGTACTTC.

In this sample, this clone turned up a few times. This rearrangement joins TRBV27 to TRBJ2-7; TRBD2 agrees at 8 bases. The J segment lost 3 bases and the V segment lost 5 bases, leaving 12 bases of the junction unmatched. Germline-derived CDR1 and CDR2 are MNHEY and SMNVEV (reference sequence). The CDR3 runs to 16 residues. The CDR3 reads CASSPQASGPFYEQYF. In DNA, the CDR3 is TGTGCCAGCAGTCCCCAGGCTAGCGGGCCGTTCTACGAGCAGTACTTC.